This T cell receptor beta chain was retrieved from a study of blood T cell repertoires in COVID-19. Study context: Acute and convalescent COVID-19 specimens originated in the United States, Italy and Spain.

In the original analysis: Researchers report that nucleated cell counts were estimated from reference gene primer amplification. Here immunoSEQ multiplex PCR was the method, and the copy in TCRdb shows in-frame clones only, minus some. The DNA was the basis for D and trimming; V, J and clone size are from that table. The sample holds approximately 130,000 clones, more than 75% seen once. Per the germline V gene, CDR1 is LNHDA and CDR2 is SQIVND (reference sequence). V was cut by 5 bases and J by 8 bases, with 19 bases left in between. The CDR3 is 15 residues long. The material sequenced was peripheral blood. The chain is built from TRBV19 and TRBJ2-1; D may be TRBD2 (5 bases). This clonotype was sampled from a human donor in a cohort sampled during active COVID-19. The DNA of the CDR3 is TGTGCCAGTAGTCCGAACGGGGTGGCGGCGTATGAGCAGTTCTTC. This translates into CASSPNGVAAYEQFF.